This is a list of T cell receptor beta chains from one sample in a study of T-cell memory formation after mild COVID-19. One entry per CDR3 protein results from TCRdb running MiXCR on the 5' RACE reads. Among hundreds of thousands of distinct CDR3 sequences listed, roughly 25% were seen once. Sequencing was done on a sample of PBMCs or a T cell subset sorted from them (not recorded which). Every receptor here comes from an adult woman who had mild COVID-19 (a few samples of this study predate the infection). Cell type and time point are not known. Each CDR3 is given with its conserved first and last residue. Fields, in order: J gene, D gene, clone size, V gene, CDR3 DNA, CDR3 protein. A D gene is named only where the DNA matches it firmly. Clone sizes are given selectively: once, few, many, or a class where the clone is expanded.

J: TRBJ1-2; D: NA; size: NA; V: TRBV18; DNA: TGTGCCAGCTCACGGCAGGGACGCGAAACCCTCGGCTACACCTTC; CDR3: CASSRQGRETLGYTF
J: TRBJ1-1; D: TRBD1; size: NA; V: TRBV20-1; DNA: TGCAGTGGAGCGGGACAGATGAACACTGAAGCTTTCTTT; CDR3: CSGAGQMNTEAFF
J: TRBJ2-3; D: NA; size: few; V: TRBV7-6; DNA: TGTGCCAGCAGCTTAGCGCTTAGTACCCCGGGGACAGATACGCAGTATTTT; CDR3: CASSLALSTPGTDTQYF
J: TRBJ2-6; D: NA; size: NA; V: TRBV6-6; DNA: TGTGCCAGCCGGGGAGGTGGGGCCAACGTCCTGACTTTC; CDR3: CASRGGGANVLTF
J: TRBJ2-5; D: NA; size: many; V: TRBV5-1; DNA: TGCGCCAGCAGCGAGGGACGGCCCATGGCCCAGTACTTC; CDR3: CASSEGRPMAQYF
J: TRBJ2-5; D: NA; size: NA; V: TRBV4-1; DNA: TGCGCCAGCAGCCAAGATTCGGAGTACCAAGAGACCCAGTACTTC; CDR3: CASSQDSEYQETQYF
J: TRBJ2-3; D: TRBD1; size: NA; V: TRBV7-2; DNA: TGTGCCAGCAGCTATACAGGGGGTGGCACAGATACGCAGTATTTT; CDR3: CASSYTGGGTDTQYF
J: TRBJ2-5; D: NA; size: NA; V: TRBV7-8; DNA: TGTGCCAGCAGCTTAGTATATGGCAGGGTACAGGGAGACGAGACCCAGTACTTC; CDR3: CASSLVYGRVQGDETQYF
J: TRBJ2-2; D: NA; size: NA; V: TRBV7-3; DNA: TGTGCCAGCAGCTCGGACGGTGGCACCGGGGAGCTGTTTTTT; CDR3: CASSSDGGTGELFF
J: TRBJ1-2; D: NA; size: many; V: TRBV7-8; DNA: TGTGCCAGCAGTCGAGATGACCGAGTACTAACCTTC; CDR3: CASSRDDRVLTF
J: TRBJ1-1; D: NA; size: NA; V: TRBV19; DNA: TGTGCCAGCCGGGACGGACCGAACACTGAAGCTTTCTTT; CDR3: CASRDGPNTEAFF
J: TRBJ1-5; D: NA; size: NA; V: TRBV6-6; DNA: TGTGCCAGCTGCCCCCGGGACAAGACTAGTAATAGCAATCAGCCCCAGCATTTT; CDR3: CASCPRDKTSNSNQPQHF
J: TRBJ2-3; D: NA; size: NA; V: TRBV7-2; DNA: TGTGCCAGCAGCACCGCGGTGGCTAGCACAGATACGCAGTATTTT; CDR3: CASSTAVASTDTQYF
J: TRBJ2-7; D: NA; size: NA; V: TRBV9; DNA: TGTGCCAGCAGCTCCCGACTAGATGGGGTCGACGAGCAGTACTTC; CDR3: CASSSRLDGVDEQYF
J: TRBJ1-5; D: NA; size: few; V: TRBV25-1; DNA: TGTGCCAGCAGTGCTCTAGGCAGCAATCAGCCCCAGCATTTT; CDR3: CASSALGSNQPQHF
J: TRBJ2-7; D: NA; size: few; V: TRBV10-3; DNA: TGTGCCATCAGTGACCAGGACAGCTACGAGCAGTACTTC; CDR3: CAISDQDSYEQYF
J: TRBJ2-5; D: NA; size: NA; V: TRBV3-1; DNA: TGTGCCAGCAGCCTCCAGGGGACTCAGACCGGGACCCAGTACTTC; CDR3: CASSLQGTQTGTQYF
J: TRBJ2-7; D: TRBD2; size: few; V: TRBV4-1; DNA: TGCGCCAGCAGCCCTTATAGCCGACTAGCGGGGTTTTACGAGCAGTACTTC; CDR3: CASSPYSRLAGFYEQYF
J: TRBJ2-5; D: TRBD2; size: NA; V: TRBV7-2; DNA: TGTGCCAGCAGCCCCGCCGGGACTAGCGGATTAGAGACCCAGTACTTC; CDR3: CASSPAGTSGLETQYF
J: TRBJ2-1; D: NA; size: NA; V: TRBV12-3/TRBV12-4; DNA: TGTGCCAGCAGTTTCACCCCAATCGATGAGCAGTTCTTC; CDR3: CASSFTPIDEQFF
J: TRBJ2-3; D: NA; size: NA; V: TRBV7-8; DNA: TGTGCCAGCAGCTTCGGCGTGGAGGATACGCAGTATTTT; CDR3: CASSFGVEDTQYF
J: TRBJ1-5; D: TRBD1; size: NA; V: TRBV10-3; DNA: TGTGCCATCAGTGATCAGGGGGCGACGGGTCAGCCCCAGCATTTT; CDR3: CAISDQGATGQPQHF
J: TRBJ2-3; D: NA; size: many; V: TRBV29-1; DNA: TGCAGCGTTGAAGGCAATCCGGGGAGCGACACAGATACGCAGTATTTT; CDR3: CSVEGNPGSDTDTQYF
J: TRBJ1-4; D: NA; size: few; V: TRBV5-4; DNA: TGTGCCAGCAGATCTTGGGGTACGACTAATGAAAAACTGTTTTTT; CDR3: CASRSWGTTNEKLFF
J: TRBJ2-5; D: NA; size: few; V: TRBV29-1; DNA: TGCAGCGTTCATACAGGCTTCCAAGAGACCCAGTACTTC; CDR3: CSVHTGFQETQYF
J: TRBJ2-1; D: TRBD1; size: NA; V: TRBV12-3/TRBV12-4; DNA: TGTGCCAGCACCGTACCGGGACAGGCCTACAATGAGCAGTTCTTC; CDR3: CASTVPGQAYNEQFF
J: TRBJ1-1; D: TRBD1; size: few; V: TRBV7-3; DNA: TGTGCCAGCAGCTTATGGGGAGGGACAGGGGGCTCGAGCACTGAAGCTTTCTTT; CDR3: CASSLWGGTGGSSTEAFF
J: TRBJ2-7; D: TRBD1; size: few; V: TRBV6-2/TRBV6-3; DNA: TGTGCCAGCAGTTACGCGACAGGGGTGGACTACGAGCAGTACTTC; CDR3: CASSYATGVDYEQYF
J: TRBJ1-1; D: NA; size: NA; V: TRBV5-1; DNA: TGCGCCAGCAGCTCCGGGACACCCTCTGAAGCTTTCTTT; CDR3: CASSSGTPSEAFF
J: TRBJ2-1; D: NA; size: NA; V: TRBV29-1; DNA: TGCAGCGTTGAAGATTGGAACAGGGGGCTAGCGGGGAATGAGCAGTTCTTC; CDR3: CSVEDWNRGLAGNEQFF
J: TRBJ1-2; D: NA; size: NA; V: TRBV7-2; DNA: TGTGCCAGCAGCGAAGGTCGGGGACGTTATGGCTACACCTTC; CDR3: CASSEGRGRYGYTF
J: TRBJ2-7; D: TRBD1; size: NA; V: TRBV6-5; DNA: TGTGCCAGCAAAAGAACAGGGGGCTACGAGCAGTACTTC; CDR3: CASKRTGGYEQYF
J: TRBJ1-3; D: NA; size: NA; V: TRBV7-9; DNA: TGTGCCAGCAGCCACGTACGGGGTTCCGGAAACACCATATATTTT; CDR3: CASSHVRGSGNTIYF
J: TRBJ1-1; D: NA; size: NA; V: TRBV29-1; DNA: TGCAGCGCGCCCCGGGGGACTGAAGCTTTCTTT; CDR3: CSAPRGTEAFF
J: TRBJ1-2; D: NA; size: NA; V: TRBV24-1; DNA: TGTGCCACCAGTGAGGGGCCCACAGGGTTTGGCTACACCTTC; CDR3: CATSEGPTGFGYTF
J: TRBJ1-5; D: NA; size: NA; V: TRBV4-1; DNA: TGCGCCAGCAGCCAAGATAGGGACGCAGGGCATCAGCCCCAGCATTTT; CDR3: CASSQDRDAGHQPQHF